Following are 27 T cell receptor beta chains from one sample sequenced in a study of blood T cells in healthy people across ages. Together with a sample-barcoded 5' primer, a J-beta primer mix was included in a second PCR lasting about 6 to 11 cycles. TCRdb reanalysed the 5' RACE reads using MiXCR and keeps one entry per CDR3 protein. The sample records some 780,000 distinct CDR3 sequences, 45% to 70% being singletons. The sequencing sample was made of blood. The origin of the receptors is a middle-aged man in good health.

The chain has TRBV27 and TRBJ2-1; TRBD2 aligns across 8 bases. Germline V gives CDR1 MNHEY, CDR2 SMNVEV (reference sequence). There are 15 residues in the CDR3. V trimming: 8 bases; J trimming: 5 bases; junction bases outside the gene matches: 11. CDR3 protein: CASRRGRAGDNEQFF. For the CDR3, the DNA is TGTGCCAGCCGTAGAGGACGAGCGGGGGACAATGAGCAGTTCTTC.

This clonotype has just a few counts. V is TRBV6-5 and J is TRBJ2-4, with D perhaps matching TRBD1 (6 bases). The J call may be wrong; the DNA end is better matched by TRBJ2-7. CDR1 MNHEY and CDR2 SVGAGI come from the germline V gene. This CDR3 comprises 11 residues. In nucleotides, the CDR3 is TGTGCCAGCAGTCACAGGGACGAGCAGTACTTC. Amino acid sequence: CASSHRDEQYF.

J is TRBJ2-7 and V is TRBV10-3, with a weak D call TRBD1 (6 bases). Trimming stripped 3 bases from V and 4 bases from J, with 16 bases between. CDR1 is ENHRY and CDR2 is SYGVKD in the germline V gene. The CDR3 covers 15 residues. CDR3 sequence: CAISEGPTGRYEQYF. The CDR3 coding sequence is TGTGCCATCAGTGAAGGTCCGACAGGCCGATACGAGCAGTACTTC.

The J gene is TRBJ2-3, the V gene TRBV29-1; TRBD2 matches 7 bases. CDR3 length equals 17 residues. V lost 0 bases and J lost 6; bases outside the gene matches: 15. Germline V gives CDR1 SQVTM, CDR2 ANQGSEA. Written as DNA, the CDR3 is TGCAGCGTTGAAGATCCTCAGGGAGGGCTTGGGACCGATACGCAGTATTTT. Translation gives CSVEDPQGGLGTDTQYF.

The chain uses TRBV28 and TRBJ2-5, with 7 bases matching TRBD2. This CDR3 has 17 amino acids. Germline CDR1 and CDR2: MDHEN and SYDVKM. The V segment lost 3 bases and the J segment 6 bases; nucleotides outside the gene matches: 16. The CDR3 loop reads CASSLGGLTVNEKTQYF. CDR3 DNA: TGTGCCAGCAGTTTGGGGGGACTAACGGTGAATGAAAAGACCCAGTACTTC.

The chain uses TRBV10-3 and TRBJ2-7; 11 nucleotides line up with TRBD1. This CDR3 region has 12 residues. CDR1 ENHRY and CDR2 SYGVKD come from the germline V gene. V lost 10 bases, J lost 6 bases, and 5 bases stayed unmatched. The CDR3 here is CATGQGAREQYF. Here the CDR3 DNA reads TGTGCCACCGGACAGGGGGCGCGCGAGCAGTACTTC.

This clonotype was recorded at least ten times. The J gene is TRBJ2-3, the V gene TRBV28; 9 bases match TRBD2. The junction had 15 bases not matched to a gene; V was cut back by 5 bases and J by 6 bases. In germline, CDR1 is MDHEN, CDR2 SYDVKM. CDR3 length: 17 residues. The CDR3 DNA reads TGTGCCAGCAGTCCCCTGGGGGAGCGGGGGGCCTTGGATACGCAGTATTTT. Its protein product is CASSPLGERGALDTQYF.

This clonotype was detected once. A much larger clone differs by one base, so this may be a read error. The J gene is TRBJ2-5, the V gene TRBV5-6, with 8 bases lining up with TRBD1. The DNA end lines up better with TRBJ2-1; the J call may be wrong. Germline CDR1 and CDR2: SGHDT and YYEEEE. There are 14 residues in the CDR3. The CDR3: CASSIDRGQETQFF. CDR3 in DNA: TGTGCCAGCAGCATCGACAGGGGACAAGAGACCCAGTTCTTC.

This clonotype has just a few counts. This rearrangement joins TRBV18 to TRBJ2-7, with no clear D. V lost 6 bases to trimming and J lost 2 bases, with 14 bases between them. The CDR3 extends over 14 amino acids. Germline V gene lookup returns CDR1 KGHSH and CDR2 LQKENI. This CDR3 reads CASSMKDGPYEQYF. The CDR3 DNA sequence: TGTGCCAGCTCCATGAAGGACGGCCCCTACGAGCAGTACTTC.

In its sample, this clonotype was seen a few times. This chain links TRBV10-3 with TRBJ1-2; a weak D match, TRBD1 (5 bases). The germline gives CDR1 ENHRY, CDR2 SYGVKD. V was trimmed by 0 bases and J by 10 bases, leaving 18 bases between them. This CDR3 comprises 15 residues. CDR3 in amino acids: CAISESIITRDPYTF. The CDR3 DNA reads TGTGCCATCAGTGAGTCGATCATCACCCGGGACCCCTACACCTTC.

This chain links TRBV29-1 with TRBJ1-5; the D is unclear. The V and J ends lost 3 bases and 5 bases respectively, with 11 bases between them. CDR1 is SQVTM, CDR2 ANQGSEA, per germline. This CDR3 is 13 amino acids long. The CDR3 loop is CSVEAGGDQPQHF. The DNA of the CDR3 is TGCAGCGTTGAGGCGGGCGGGGATCAGCCCCAGCATTTT.

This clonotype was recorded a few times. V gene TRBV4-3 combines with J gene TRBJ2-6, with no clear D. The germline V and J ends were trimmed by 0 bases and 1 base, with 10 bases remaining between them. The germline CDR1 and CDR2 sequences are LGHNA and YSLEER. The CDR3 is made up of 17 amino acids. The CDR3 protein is CASSQDERGSGANVLTF. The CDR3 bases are TGCGCCAGCAGCCAAGACGAACGAGGTTCTGGGGCCAACGTCCTGACTTTC.

CDR3 sequence reads: CSASLLVSDTQYF. As DNA, the CDR3 is TGCAGTGCCAGCTTGTTGGTGTCAGATACGCAGTATTTT. The J gene is TRBJ2-3, the V gene TRBV20-1; D call uncertain. Trimming stripped 6 bases from V and 4 bases from J, with 14 bases between. This CDR3 region has 13 residues. Germline V gene lookup returns CDR1 DFQATT and CDR2 SNEGSKA (reference sequence).

CDR3 nucleotide sequence: TGTGCCAGCAGCGAGACCCGGGTCTCCGACTACGAGCAGTACTTC. Protein product: CASSETRVSDYEQYF. The chain uses TRBV7-9 and TRBJ2-7; D unresolved. Trimming pared 5 bases from V and 3 bases from J, leaving 17 bases between. CDR1 and CDR2 from the germline V gene are SEHNR and FQNEAQ (reference sequence). The CDR3 is 15 amino acids.

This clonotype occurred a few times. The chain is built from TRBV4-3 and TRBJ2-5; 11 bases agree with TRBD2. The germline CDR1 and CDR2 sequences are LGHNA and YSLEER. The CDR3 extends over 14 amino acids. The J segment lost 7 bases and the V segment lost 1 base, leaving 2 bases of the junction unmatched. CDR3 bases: TGCGCCAGCAGCCAAGCCGGGACTAGCGGGACCCAGTACTTC. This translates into CASSQAGTSGTQYF.

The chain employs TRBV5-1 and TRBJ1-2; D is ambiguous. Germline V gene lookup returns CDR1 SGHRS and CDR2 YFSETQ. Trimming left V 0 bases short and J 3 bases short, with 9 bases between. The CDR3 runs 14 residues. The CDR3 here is CASSLEQTYYGYTF. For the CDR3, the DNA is TGCGCCAGCAGCTTGGAACAGACTTACTATGGCTACACCTTC.

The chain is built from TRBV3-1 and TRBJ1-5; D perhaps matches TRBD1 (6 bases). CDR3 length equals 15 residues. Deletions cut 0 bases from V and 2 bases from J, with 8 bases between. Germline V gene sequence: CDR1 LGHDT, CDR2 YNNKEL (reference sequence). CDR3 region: CASSQDPGGNQPQHF. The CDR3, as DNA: TGTGCCAGCAGCCAAGATCCAGGGGGCAATCAGCCCCAGCATTTT.

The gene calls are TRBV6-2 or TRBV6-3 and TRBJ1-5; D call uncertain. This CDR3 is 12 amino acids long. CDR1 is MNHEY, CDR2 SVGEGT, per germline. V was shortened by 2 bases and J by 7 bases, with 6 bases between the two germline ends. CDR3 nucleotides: TGTGCCAGCAGTTACGTCGAGCAGCCCCAGCATTTT. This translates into CASSYVEQPQHF.

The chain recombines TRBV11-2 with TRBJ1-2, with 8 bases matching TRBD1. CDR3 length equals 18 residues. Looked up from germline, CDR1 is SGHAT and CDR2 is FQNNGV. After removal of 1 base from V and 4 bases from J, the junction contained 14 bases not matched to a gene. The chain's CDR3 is CASSLGFQGAGFGYGYTF. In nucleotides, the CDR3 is TGTGCCAGCAGCTTAGGTTTCCAGGGGGCCGGCTTTGGCTATGGCTACACCTTC.

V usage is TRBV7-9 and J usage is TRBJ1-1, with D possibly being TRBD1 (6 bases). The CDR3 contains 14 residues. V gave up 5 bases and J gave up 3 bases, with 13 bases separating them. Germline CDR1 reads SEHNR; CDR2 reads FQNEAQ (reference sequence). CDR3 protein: CASSNRTDYTEAFF. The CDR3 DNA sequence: TGTGCCAGCAGCAACCGGACAGACTACACTGAAGCTTTCTTT.

The CDR3 DNA reads TGTGCCAGCAGGCGCTGGATCCAGAGCACAGATACGCAGTATTTT. It encodes CASRRWIQSTDTQYF. The rearrangement joins TRBV6-5 to TRBJ2-3; D is undetermined. The CDR3 consists of 15 residues. V lost 6 bases and J 0 bases, leaving 13 bases between the germline ends. Germline CDR1 and CDR2: MNHEY and SVGAGI.

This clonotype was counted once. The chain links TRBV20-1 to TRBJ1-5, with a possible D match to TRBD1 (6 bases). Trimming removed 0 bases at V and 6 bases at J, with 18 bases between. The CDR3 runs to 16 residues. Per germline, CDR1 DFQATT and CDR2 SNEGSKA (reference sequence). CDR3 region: CSARDLAGAGSQPQHF. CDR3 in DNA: TGCAGTGCTAGAGATTTAGCAGGGGCCGGTAGTCAGCCCCAGCATTTT.

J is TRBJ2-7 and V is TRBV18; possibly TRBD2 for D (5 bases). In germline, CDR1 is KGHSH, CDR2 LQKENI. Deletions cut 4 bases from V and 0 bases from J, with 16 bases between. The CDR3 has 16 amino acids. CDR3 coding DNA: TGTGCCAGCTCACTGGCGGTGCCAGGACTCTCCTACGAGCAGTACTTC. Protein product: CASSLAVPGLSYEQYF.

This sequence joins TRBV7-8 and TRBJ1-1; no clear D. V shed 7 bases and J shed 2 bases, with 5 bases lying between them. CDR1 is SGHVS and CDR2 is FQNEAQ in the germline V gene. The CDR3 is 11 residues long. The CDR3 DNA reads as TGTGCCAGCATGGAAAACACTGAAGCTTTCTTT. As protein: CASMENTEAFF.

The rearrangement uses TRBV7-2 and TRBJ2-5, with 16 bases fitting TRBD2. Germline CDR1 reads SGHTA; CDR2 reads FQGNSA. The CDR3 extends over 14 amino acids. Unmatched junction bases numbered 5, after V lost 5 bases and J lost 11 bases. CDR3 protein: CASSAQGLAGGQYF. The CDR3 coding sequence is TGTGCCAGCAGCGCACAGGGACTAGCGGGAGGGCAGTACTTC. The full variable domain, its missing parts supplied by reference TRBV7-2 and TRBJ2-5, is GAGVSQSPSNKVTEKGKDVELRCDPISGHTALYWYRQSLGQGLEFLIYFQGNSAPDKSGLPSDRFSAERTGGSVSTLTIQRTQQEDSAVYLCASSAQGLAGGQYFGPGTRLLVL.

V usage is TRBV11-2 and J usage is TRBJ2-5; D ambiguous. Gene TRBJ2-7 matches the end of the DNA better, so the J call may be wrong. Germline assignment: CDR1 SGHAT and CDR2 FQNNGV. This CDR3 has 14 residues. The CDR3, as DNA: TGTGCCAGCAGCCCCGACAAGATTGCACACGAGCAGTACTTC. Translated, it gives CASSPDKIAHEQYF.

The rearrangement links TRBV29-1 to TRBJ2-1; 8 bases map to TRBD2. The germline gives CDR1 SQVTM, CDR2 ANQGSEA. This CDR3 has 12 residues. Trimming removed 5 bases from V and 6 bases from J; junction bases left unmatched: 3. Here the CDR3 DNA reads TGCAGCGTTAGAAGCGGGAGCAATGAGCAGTTCTTC. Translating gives CSVRSGSNEQFF.